A selection of T cell receptor beta chains follows, all from one sample in a study of cytomegalovirus exposure and HLA in healthy donors. The table came from immunoSEQ multiplex PCR; TCRdb's copy has only in-frame clones and leaves some out. The sample consists of about 180,000 clones, 70% to 90% of them appearing once. Sequenced: PBMCs. The receptor set was obtained from a woman in her 30s in good health and CMV-seronegative. Each CDR3 is given with its conserved first and last residue. The D gene is left open where the match is weak. Size values are once, few and many counts, or a class for expanded clones, and some rows have none.

TRBV5-5	TRBJ2-3	.	.	TGTGCCAGCAGCTCCCACAGTAGCACAGATACGCAGTATTTT	CASSSHSSTDTQYF
TRBV28	TRBJ1-2	TRBD1	.	TGTGCCAGCAGCTGGACAGGGTATGGCTACACCTTC	CASSWTGYGYTF
TRBV7-2	TRBJ2-7	.	.	TGTGCCAGCAGGTTGGCTAGGGGCGAGCAGTACTTC	CASRLARGEQYF
TRBV19	TRBJ2-5	.	.	TGTGCCAGTAGCCGATTATTCGCGGCCCAAGAGACCCAGTACTTC	CASSRLFAAQETQYF
TRBV5-8	TRBJ2-1	.	.	TGTGCCAGCATAGGGGGTCCACGCTCCTACAATGAGCAGTTCTTC	CASIGGPRSYNEQFF
TRBV19	TRBJ2-1	TRBD2	.	TGTGCCAGTAGTCACAAGCGGGAGCCGTCCTACAATGAGCAGTTCTTC	CASSHKREPSYNEQFF
TRBV29-1	TRBJ2-7	.	.	TGCAGCGTAAAAGGCCTGTCCAGGGGGGAGGACGAGCAGTACTTC	CSVKGLSRGEDEQYF
TRBV29-1	TRBJ2-7	.	.	TGCAGCGTTGAGGAGGGGTCGTACGAGCAGTACTTC	CSVEEGSYEQYF
TRBV7-9	TRBJ2-1	.	few	TGTGCCAGCAGCTCATCTGGAGCCGGGGGTTACAATGAGCAGTTCTTC	CASSSSGAGGYNEQFF
TRBV30	TRBJ2-2	.	.	TGTGCCTGGAGGTATGGGCCCGGGGAGCTGTTTTTT	CAWRYGPGELFF
TRBV7-9	TRBJ1-5	.	few	TGTGCCAGCAGCCCAACAGGGAGTCCTCAGCCCCAGCATTTT	CASSPTGSPQPQHF
TRBV28	TRBJ2-4	.	.	TGTGCCAGCAGTCCCGGGACACTCCTAGCCAAAAACAGTCAGTACTTC	CASSPGTLLAKNSQYF
TRBV7-2	TRBJ1-6	.	.	TGTGCCAGCAGTCCAGGGCCTGGGACCCTCCACTTT	CASSPGPGTLHF
TRBV6-5	TRBJ2-2	TRBD2	.	TGTGCCAGCAGCGCCGGGACTACGACCGGGGAGCTGTTTTTT	CASSAGTTTGELFF
TRBV7-9	TRBJ2-7	.	.	TGTGCCAGCACCTCTAGCTCGGGGGACGAGCAGTACTTC	CASTSSSGDEQYF
TRBV18	TRBJ2-7	.	.	TGTGCCAGCTCACCAGGATCAGGGTTAGGGGGCGAGCAGTACTTC	CASSPGSGLGGEQYF
TRBV10-2	TRBJ2-7	.	.	TGCGCCAGCAGCCCCGCCTACGAGCAGTACTTC	CASSPAYEQYF
TRBV5-5	TRBJ2-7	TRBD1	few	TGTGCCAGCAGCTTGTTGTGGGACAGGGTCTACGAGCAGTACTTC	CASSLLWDRVYEQYF
TRBV19	TRBJ2-7	TRBD1	.	TGTGCCAGTAGTGTGCCGGGACAGCTATACGAGCAGTACTTC	CASSVPGQLYEQYF
TRBV27	TRBJ2-7	TRBD1	.	TGTGCCAGCAGTTTAGACAGGGGCCACGAGCAGTACTTC	CASSLDRGHEQYF
TRBV19	TRBJ1-1	TRBD1	.	TGTGCCAGTAGTTGGACAGGGCTGAGCACTGAAGCTTTCTTT	CASSWTGLSTEAFF
TRBV28	TRBJ2-1	TRBD1	.	TGTGCCAGCAGTTTATTAGCATTATTGGGACAGGACCACAATGAGCAGTTCTTC	CASSLLALLGQDHNEQFF
TRBV14	TRBJ1-1	.	.	TGTGCCAGCAGCCCAGGGCGGGGCACTGAAGCTTTCTTT	CASSPGRGTEAFF
TRBV15	TRBJ2-7	TRBD1	.	TGTGCCACCAGCAGGCTTACAGGGGGTCCCTACGAGCAGTACTTC	CATSRLTGGPYEQYF
TRBV28	TRBJ2-7	.	.	TGTGGCTCAAACCCACGGCTGGACTCCTACGAGCAGTACTTC	CGSNPRLDSYEQYF
TRBV28	TRBJ2-3	TRBD2	.	TGTGCCAGCAGACTATCGGGACTAGCGGGGGAAGAAGATACGCAGTATTTT	CASRLSGLAGEEDTQYF
TRBV4-3	TRBJ2-7	TRBD1	.	TGCGCCAGCAGCCAGTTTTTCGACAGGGGGTCAAACGAGCAGTACTTC	CASSQFFDRGSNEQYF
TRBV19	TRBJ2-3	TRBD1	.	TGTGCCAGTAAGGACAGGGTTCCAGATACGCAGTATTTT	CASKDRVPDTQYF
TRBV7-9	TRBJ2-1	.	.	TGTGCCAGCAGCTTAGTAGCTGGGTCCTACAATGAGCAGTTCTTC	CASSLVAGSYNEQFF
TRBV2	TRBJ2-2	TRBD1	.	TGTGCCAGCAGTATGACAGGGGGCGCAGGCACCGGGGAGCTGTTTTTT	CASSMTGGAGTGELFF
TRBV7-2	TRBJ2-5	.	once	TGTGCCAGCAGCTTCGGAGGGTTTGAGACCCAGTACTTC	CASSFGGFETQYF
TRBV7-3	TRBJ1-1	TRBD1	.	TGTGCCAGCAGCATACAGGGGAGAACTGAAGCTTTCTTT	CASSIQGRTEAFF
TRBV27	TRBJ2-3	TRBD2	.	TGTGCCAGCCTTCCGGGACTAGCGAATGGAGATACGCAGTATTTT	CASLPGLANGDTQYF
TRBV28	TRBJ2-4	TRBD2	.	TGTGCCAGCAGGGGAATCGATGGGACTAGCGGGAGGGGGAGGGGTCAGTACTTC	CASRGIDGTSGRGRGQYF
TRBV6-4	TRBJ1-2	TRBD1	.	TGTGCCAGCAGTCGACAGGGTCAGGGAGGCTACACCTTC	CASSRQGQGGYTF
TRBV5-1	TRBJ1-1	TRBD1	.	TGCGCCAGCAGCGTTGACAGGGGCAACACTGAAGCTTTCTTT	CASSVDRGNTEAFF
TRBV7-2	TRBJ2-3	TRBD2	.	TGTGCCATCTACCCCGGGGGGGAGAGCACAGATACGCAGTATTTT	CAIYPGGESTDTQYF
TRBV2	TRBJ2-5	.	.	TGTGCCAGCAGTGGCCCCTACCTCCGAGAGACCCAGTACTTC	CASSGPYLRETQYF
TRBV11-3	TRBJ1-1	.	.	TGTGCCAGCAGCTTAGGGCTGGAGGTGAGCAACATGAACACTGAAGCTTTCTTT	CASSLGLEVSNMNTEAFF
TRBV7-8	TRBJ2-7	.	.	TGTGCCAGCAGCCTATATTCCTACGAGCAGTACTTC	CASSLYSYEQYF
TRBV19	TRBJ2-7	TRBD1	.	TGTGCCAGTAGCAAACAGGGGGCCGTCCCCTACGAGCAGTACTTC	CASSKQGAVPYEQYF
TRBV4-3	TRBJ2-5	TRBD2	.	TGCGCCAGCAGCCCGACGGGGAGGGAGAGCCAAGAGACCCAGTACTTC	CASSPTGRESQETQYF
TRBV4-2	TRBJ2-7	TRBD2	few	TGTGCCAGCAGCCCACAGCGGGAGAGCTACGAGCAGTACTTC	CASSPQRESYEQYF
TRBV11-3	TRBJ2-1	TRBD2	.	TGTGCCAGCAGCTCCCGGGGGGAGACTTACAATGAGCAGTTCTTC	CASSSRGETYNEQFF
TRBV4-3	TRBJ2-7	.	.	TGCGCCAGCAGCCAAGGTCTTCAGGACTCGGCCTACGAGCAGTACTTC	CASSQGLQDSAYEQYF
TRBV29-1	TRBJ2-5	.	.	TGCAGCGTTGCTACCGCTAGCTTACAAGAGACCCAGTACTTC	CSVATASLQETQYF
TRBV7-9	TRBJ1-5	.	.	TGTGCCAGCAGCTCCTGGGGGGTAGGGGTTGGCAATCAGCCCCAGCATTTT	CASSSWGVGVGNQPQHF
TRBV7-9	TRBJ1-2	.	.	TGTGCCAGCAGCCGGACAATGACACGAGCTAACTATGGCTACACCTTC	CASSRTMTRANYGYTF
TRBV5-1	TRBJ2-1	TRBD2	.	TGCGCCACCTCGGGAGGTAGCGGCTACAATGAGCAGTTCTTC	CATSGGSGYNEQFF
TRBV6-6	TRBJ2-7	.	once	TGTGCCAGCAGTTACTCGAAGGAGGGATACGAGCAGTACTTC	CASSYSKEGYEQYF
TRBV5-4	TRBJ2-7	TRBD2	.	TGTGCCAGCAGCGGTGGGGCTAGCGGGGGGGCCTACGAGCAGTACTTC	CASSGGASGGAYEQYF
TRBV28	TRBJ2-7	.	once	TGTGCCAGCAGTTTCCATCGTGGCAGCTCCTACGAGCAGTACTTC	CASSFHRGSSYEQYF
TRBV6-5	TRBJ2-1	TRBD1	.	TGTGCCAGCAAGTCGGGACAGGGAGATAATGAGCAGTTCTTC	CASKSGQGDNEQFF
TRBV19	TRBJ2-1	TRBD1	.	TGTGCCAGTAGTCACCCCGGGGGGGACAGGGGCAATGAGCAGTTCTTC	CASSHPGGDRGNEQFF
TRBV7-3	TRBJ1-1	TRBD1	.	TGTGCCAGCAGTGCGCAGGGACAGATAATGAACACTGAAGCTTTCTTT	CASSAQGQIMNTEAFF
TRBV5-6	TRBJ2-7	TRBD2	few	TGTGCCAGCAGCTTGGGAAGCGGGAGGGCCGGCTTC	CASSLGSGRAGF
TRBV2	TRBJ1-3	TRBD1	.	TGTGCCAGCAGTGCGACAGGGGCGAGCACCATATATTTT	CASSATGASTIYF
TRBV7-2	TRBJ2-7	.	few	TGTGCCAGCAGCTCGGCAGGGATAGGGGAGCAGTACTTC	CASSSAGIGEQYF
TRBV7-3	TRBJ2-2	.	.	TGTGCCAGCAGCTTATACCTAGGCGGTGCCGGGGAGCTGTTTTTT	CASSLYLGGAGELFF